The rows below give T cell receptor beta chains drawn from one sample of a study of T-cell reconstitution after alpha-beta-depleted transplantation in children. TCRdb re-called the PCR reads with MiXCR, one entry per CDR3 protein. The sample holds approximately 490,000 distinct CDR3 sequences, around 12% seen once. The material sequenced was PBMCs from the stem cell graft donor, taken from the stem cell graft. The origin of the receptors is a human donor who donated a stem cell graft to a child with combined immunodeficiency. Both conserved end residues are trimmed from each CDR3. Each record gives: clone size, J gene, V gene, CDR3 protein. Clone size is given for some rows only: seen once, a few or many times, or a class if the clone is expanded.

many	TRBJ1-3	TRBV9	ASSVVGDGNTIY
-	TRBJ2-7	TRBV4-3	ASSPGRGQGTYEQY
few	TRBJ2-5	TRBV29-1	SVPDRGQETQY
few	TRBJ2-5	TRBV4-3	ASSQVGPTPQETQY
few	TRBJ2-5	TRBV29-1	SVEDARVQETQY
-	TRBJ1-2	TRBV11-2	ASSPRPWTGTSTYGYT
many	TRBJ2-5	TRBV30	ASARPSQETQY
many	TRBJ2-3	TRBV5-1	ASSLEGRTSTDTQY
-	TRBJ2-1	TRBV19	ASSWDPDNEQF
few	TRBJ2-5	TRBV12-3/TRBV12-4	ASSPSGLAGQETQY
many	TRBJ2-1	TRBV7-9	ASTSRSGNEQF
-	TRBJ1-1	TRBV28	ASTKNTEAF
many	TRBJ2-7	TRBV7-9	ASSQDGKWSEQY
-	TRBJ2-1	TRBV29-1	SAPGAPAYNEQF
-	TRBJ1-1	TRBV15	ATSRLTGFAF
-	TRBJ2-1	TRBV7-9	ASSVTGGVGNEQF
-	TRBJ2-2	TRBV4-2	AISPGLTGELF
-	TRBJ2-2	TRBV3-1	ASSHGLNTGELF
-	TRBJ2-1	TRBV20-1	SPIGTSGYNEQF
many	TRBJ2-7	TRBV7-6	ASSSPLAGRYEQY
-	TRBJ2-2	TRBV5-1	ASSFYLEVAGTNTGEVF
few	TRBJ1-4	TRBV6-5	ASSTRQGAGNEKLF
many	TRBJ2-7	TRBV7-9	ASSFLGGSYEQY
-	TRBJ2-3	TRBV15	ATEGGSTDTQY
few	TRBJ2-2	TRBV9	ASSVAPQGVGAGELF
-	TRBJ2-7	TRBV20-1	SAITTEGPGHEQY
few	TRBJ2-5	TRBV29-1	SVAPMVQETQY
many	TRBJ2-3	TRBV20-1	SASTGTSTDTQY
-	TRBJ2-4	TRBV21-1	ASRDRTHFIQY
-	TRBJ2-1	TRBV24-1	ATRGLAGHNEQF
-	TRBJ2-1	TRBV28	AMSPGSGIYNEQF
many	TRBJ2-1	TRBV6-5	ASSYTEVNEQF
few	TRBJ2-2	TRBV4-3	ASSRDSIAGREELF
few	TRBJ2-7	TRBV12-5	ASGLVQGDIMY
few	TRBJ1-6	TRBV27	ASSLSDPRLTANSPLH
many	TRBJ1-1	TRBV12-3/TRBV12-4	ASKRTAEAF
many	TRBJ2-5	TRBV5-1	ASSPGQGRETQY
-	TRBJ2-1	TRBV24-1	ATSDGGGAYNEQF
-	TRBJ1-5	TRBV7-9	ASSLGWGPDQPQH
-	TRBJ2-5	TRBV7-3	ASSLYGDGIERETQY
many	TRBJ2-7	TRBV5-6	ASSLEGMLSYEQY
few	TRBJ1-4	TRBV7-2	ASSSVAGDEKLF
many	TRBJ2-2	TRBV29-1	SVTGDTGELF
few	TRBJ2-2	TRBV11-3	ASSLGLAGDGTGELF
-	TRBJ2-1	TRBV20-1	SARDPRLAGSYNEQF
few	TRBJ2-5	TRBV9	ASSVAGGQVRETQY
-	TRBJ1-3	TRBV6-1	ASSRSDSSGNTIY
many	TRBJ1-3	TRBV21-1	ASSKGSRNTIY
few	TRBJ1-5	TRBV9	ASSTQINQPQH
many	TRBJ2-5	TRBV12-3/TRBV12-4	ASSLLNGGLQETQY
-	TRBJ1-2	TRBV16	ASSQSGREYYGYT
-	TRBJ2-5	TRBV7-8	ASSPPGLAGIFQETQY
-	TRBJ1-4	TRBV11-2	ASSLKLWTPMENEKLF
few	TRBJ1-5	TRBV20-1	SASTDPGGQPQH
many	TRBJ2-1	TRBV27	ASSPSRGREYNEQF
few	TRBJ2-7	TRBV5-7	ASSIGTSGSSYEQY